This T cell receptor (beta chain) was captured in a study of blood T cells in healthy people across ages. The second PCR ran roughly 7 to 12 cycles with a sample-barcoded 5' primer and J-beta primers. TCRdb reprocessed the 5' RACE reads via MiXCR and lists one record per CDR3 protein. The sample contains 850,000 to 1,000,000 distinct CDR3 sequences, 51% of which appear only once. Study observations and caveats: No one knew whether donors had CMV, which possibly confounded expanded clonotype changes. A roughly linear age-dependent decrease characterized TCR beta diversity per million T cells. Those diversity estimates obtained from one million T cells were thought to be underestimates.

Points on this clonotype: Its target is unknown. Relative to the germline gene, one junction end is altered; a read error may explain this.

The length of the CDR3 is 16 residues. Looked up from germline, CDR1 is LGHNA and CDR2 is YSLEER. Isolation yielded PBMCs, at least 6 million per sample, in every case. Specimen: blood. This sequence originates from a woman between 55 and 75 years old in good health. The V gene is TRBV4-3, the J gene TRBJ2-1; 7 bases are shared with TRBD2. Written as DNA, the CDR3 is TGCACCAGCAGCCAAGTTTCTCTGCGGGGGAACAATGAGCAGTTCTTC. This encodes CTSSQVSLRGNNEQFF.